This TCR beta chain was obtained from a study of cytomegalovirus exposure and HLA in healthy donors. PCR employed 60 Vbeta and 13 Jbeta primers. Using immunoSEQ multiplex PCR, the repertoire was profiled, and TCRdb retains in-frame clones only, with some absent. This sample has fewer than 200,000 clones; roughly 85% occur once, and the top ten carry about 1.6%. Study outcomes and limitations: A later analysis linked 15,000 to 20,000 TCR beta sequences to HLA alleles at 0.05 false discovery rate. An apparent linkage of common viral pathogens to several of the most significant clusters emerged in a later analysis.

V lost 0 bases, J lost 0 bases, and 6 bases stayed unmatched. Germline-derived CDR1 and CDR2 are SGHAT and FQNNGV. This CDR3 contains 17 residues. As to this clone: The antigen is undetermined.

The genes are TRBV11-2 and TRBJ2-3; 7 bases fit TRBD1. Sequenced material: PBMCs. This receptor was identified in a male donor in good health and CMV-seronegative. CDR3 amino acids: CASSLDLARGSTDTQYF. The DNA of the CDR3 is TGTGCCAGCAGCTTAGATCTGGCCAGGGGGAGCACAGATACGCAGTATTTT.